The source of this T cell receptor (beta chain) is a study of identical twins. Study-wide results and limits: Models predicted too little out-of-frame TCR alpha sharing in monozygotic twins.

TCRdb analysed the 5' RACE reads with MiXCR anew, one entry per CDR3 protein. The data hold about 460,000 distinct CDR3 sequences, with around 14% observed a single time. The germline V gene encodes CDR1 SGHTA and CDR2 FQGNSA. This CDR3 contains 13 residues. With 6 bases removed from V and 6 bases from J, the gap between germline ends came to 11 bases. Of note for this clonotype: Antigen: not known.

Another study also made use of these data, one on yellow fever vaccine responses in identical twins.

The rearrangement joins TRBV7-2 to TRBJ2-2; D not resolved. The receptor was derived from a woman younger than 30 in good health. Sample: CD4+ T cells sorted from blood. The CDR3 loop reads CASSLTWAGELFF. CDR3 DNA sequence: TGTGCCAGCAGTCTTACATGGGCCGGGGAGCTGTTTTTT.